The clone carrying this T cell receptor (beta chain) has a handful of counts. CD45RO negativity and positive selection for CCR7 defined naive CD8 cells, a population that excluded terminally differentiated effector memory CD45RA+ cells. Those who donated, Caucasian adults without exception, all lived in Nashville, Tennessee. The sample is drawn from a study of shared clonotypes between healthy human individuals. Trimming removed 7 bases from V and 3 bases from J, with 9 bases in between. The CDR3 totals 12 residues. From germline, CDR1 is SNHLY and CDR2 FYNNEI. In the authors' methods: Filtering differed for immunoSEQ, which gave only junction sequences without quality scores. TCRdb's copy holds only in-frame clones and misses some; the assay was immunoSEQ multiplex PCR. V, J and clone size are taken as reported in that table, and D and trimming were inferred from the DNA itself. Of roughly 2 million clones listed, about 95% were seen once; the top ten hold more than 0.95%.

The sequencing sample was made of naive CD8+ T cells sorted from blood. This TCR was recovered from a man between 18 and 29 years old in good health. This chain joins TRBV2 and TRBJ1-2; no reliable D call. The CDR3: CASMTRDYGYTF. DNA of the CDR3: TGTGCCAGCATGACGCGGGACTATGGCTACACCTTC. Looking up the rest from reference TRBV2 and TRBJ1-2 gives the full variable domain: EPEVTQTPSHQVTQMGQEVILRCVPISNHLYFYWYRQILGQKVEFLVSFYNNEISEKSEIFDDQFSVERPDGSNFTLKIRSTKLEDSAMYFCASMTRDYGYTFGSGTRLTVV.